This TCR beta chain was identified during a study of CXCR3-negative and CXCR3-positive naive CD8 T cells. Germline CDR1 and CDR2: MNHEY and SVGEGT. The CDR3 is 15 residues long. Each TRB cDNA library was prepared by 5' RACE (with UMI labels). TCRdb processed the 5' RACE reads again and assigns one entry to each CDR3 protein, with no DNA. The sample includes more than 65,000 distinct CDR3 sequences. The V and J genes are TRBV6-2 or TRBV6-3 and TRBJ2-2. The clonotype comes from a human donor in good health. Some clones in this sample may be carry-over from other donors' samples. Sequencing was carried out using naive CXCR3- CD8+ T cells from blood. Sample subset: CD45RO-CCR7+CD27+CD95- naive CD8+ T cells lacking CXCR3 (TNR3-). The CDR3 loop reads CASSSAHENTGELFF.